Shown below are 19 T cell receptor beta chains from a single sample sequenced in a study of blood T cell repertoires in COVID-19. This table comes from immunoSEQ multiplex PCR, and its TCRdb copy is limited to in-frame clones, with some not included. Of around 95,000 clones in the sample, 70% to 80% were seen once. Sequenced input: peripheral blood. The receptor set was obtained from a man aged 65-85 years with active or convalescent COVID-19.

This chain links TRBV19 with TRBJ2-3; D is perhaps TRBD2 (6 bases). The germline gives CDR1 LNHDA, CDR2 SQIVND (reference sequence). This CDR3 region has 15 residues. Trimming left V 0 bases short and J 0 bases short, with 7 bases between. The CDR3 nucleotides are TGTGCCAGTAGTATAGACGGGGGAAGCACAGATACGCAGTATTTT. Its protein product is CASSIDGGSTDTQYF.

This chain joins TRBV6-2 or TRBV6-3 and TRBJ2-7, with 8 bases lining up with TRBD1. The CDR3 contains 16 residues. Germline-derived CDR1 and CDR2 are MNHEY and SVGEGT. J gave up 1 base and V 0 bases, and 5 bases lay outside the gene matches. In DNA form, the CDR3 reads TGTGCCAGCAGTTACTCCGGACAGGGTAGGTCCTACGAGCAGTACTTC. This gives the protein CASSYSGQGRSYEQYF.

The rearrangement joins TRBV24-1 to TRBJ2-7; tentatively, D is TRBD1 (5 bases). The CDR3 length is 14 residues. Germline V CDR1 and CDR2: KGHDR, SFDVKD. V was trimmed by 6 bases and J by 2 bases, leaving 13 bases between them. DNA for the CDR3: TGTGCCACCAGTAACGGGCAGGGCCCCTACGAGCAGTACTTC. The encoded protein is CATSNGQGPYEQYF.

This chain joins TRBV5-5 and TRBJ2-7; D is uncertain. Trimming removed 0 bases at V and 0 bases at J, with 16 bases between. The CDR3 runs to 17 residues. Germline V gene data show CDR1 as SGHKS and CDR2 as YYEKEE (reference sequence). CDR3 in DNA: TGTGCCAGCAGCTTGGCCAGGTCCCAGCTGACCTCCTACGAGCAGTACTTC. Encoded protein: CASSLARSQLTSYEQYF.

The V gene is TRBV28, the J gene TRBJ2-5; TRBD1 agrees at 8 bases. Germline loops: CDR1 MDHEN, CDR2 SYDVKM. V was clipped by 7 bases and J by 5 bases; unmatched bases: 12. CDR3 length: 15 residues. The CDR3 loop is CASINRQGARETQYF. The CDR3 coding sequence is TGTGCCAGCATTAACAGGCAGGGGGCTAGGGAGACCCAGTACTTC. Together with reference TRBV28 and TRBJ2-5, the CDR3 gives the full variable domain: DVKVTQSSRYLVKRTGEKVFLECVQDMDHENMFWYRQDPGLGLRLIYFSYDVKMKEKGDIPEGYSVSREKKERFSLILESASTNQTSMYLCASINRQGARETQYFGPGTRLLVL.

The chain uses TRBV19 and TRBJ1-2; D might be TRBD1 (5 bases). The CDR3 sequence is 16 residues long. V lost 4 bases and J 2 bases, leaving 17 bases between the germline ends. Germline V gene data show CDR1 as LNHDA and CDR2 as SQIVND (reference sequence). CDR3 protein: CASSTRQKFSNYGYTF. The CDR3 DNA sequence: TGTGCCAGTAGTACTCGACAGAAATTTTCAAACTATGGCTACACCTTC.

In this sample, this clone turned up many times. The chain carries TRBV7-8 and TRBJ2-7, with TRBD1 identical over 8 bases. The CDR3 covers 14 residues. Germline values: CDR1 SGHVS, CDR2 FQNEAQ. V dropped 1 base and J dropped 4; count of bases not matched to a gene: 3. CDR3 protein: CASSLGTGLYEQYF. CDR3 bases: TGTGCCAGCAGCTTAGGGACAGGGCTGTACGAGCAGTACTTC.

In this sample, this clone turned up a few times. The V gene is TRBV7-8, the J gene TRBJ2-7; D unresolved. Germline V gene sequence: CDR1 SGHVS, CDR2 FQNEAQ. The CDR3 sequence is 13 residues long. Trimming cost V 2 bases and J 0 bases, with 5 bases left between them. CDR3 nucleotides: TGTGCCAGCAGCTTACCGGGCTCCTACGAGCAGTACTTC. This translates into CASSLPGSYEQYF.

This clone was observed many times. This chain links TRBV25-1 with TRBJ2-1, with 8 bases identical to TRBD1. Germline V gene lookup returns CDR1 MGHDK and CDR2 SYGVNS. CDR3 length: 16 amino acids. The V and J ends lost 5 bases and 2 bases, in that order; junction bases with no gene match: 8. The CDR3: CASSRTGTGPYNEQFF. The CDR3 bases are TGTGCCAGCAGTCGTACTGGGACAGGACCCTACAATGAGCAGTTCTTC. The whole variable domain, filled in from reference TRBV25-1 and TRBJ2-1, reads EADIYQTPRYLVIGTGKKITLECSQTMGHDKMYWYQQDPGMELHLIHYSYGVNSTEKGDLSSESTVSRIRTEHFPLTLESARPSHTSQYLCASSRTGTGPYNEQFFGPGTRLTVL.

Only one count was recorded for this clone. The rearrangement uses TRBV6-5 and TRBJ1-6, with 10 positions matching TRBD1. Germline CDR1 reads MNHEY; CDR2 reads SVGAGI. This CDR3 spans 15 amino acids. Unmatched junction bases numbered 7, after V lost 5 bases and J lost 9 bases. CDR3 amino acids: CASSPTGGTPSPLHF. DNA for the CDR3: TGTGCCAGCAGTCCGACAGGGGGCACACCTTCACCCCTCCACTTT.

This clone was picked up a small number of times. In DNA form, the CDR3 reads TGTGCCAGCAGTGAGTCCGGGACTAGCGGTAGTGAGCAGTTCTTC. This sequence encodes CASSESGTSGSEQFF. The chain joins TRBV25-1 to TRBJ2-1; the match to TRBD2 covers 11 bases. Germline CDR1 and CDR2: MGHDK and SYGVNS. V shed 3 bases, J shed 9 bases, and the junction held 7 bases outside the gene matches. The CDR3 is made up of 15 amino acids.

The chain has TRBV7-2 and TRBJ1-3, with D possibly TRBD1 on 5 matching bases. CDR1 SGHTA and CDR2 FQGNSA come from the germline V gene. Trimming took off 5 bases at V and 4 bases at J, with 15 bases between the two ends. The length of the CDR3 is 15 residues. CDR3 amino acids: CASSEGVMGGNTIYF. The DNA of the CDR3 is TGTGCCAGCAGCGAAGGGGTCATGGGGGGAAACACCATATATTTT.

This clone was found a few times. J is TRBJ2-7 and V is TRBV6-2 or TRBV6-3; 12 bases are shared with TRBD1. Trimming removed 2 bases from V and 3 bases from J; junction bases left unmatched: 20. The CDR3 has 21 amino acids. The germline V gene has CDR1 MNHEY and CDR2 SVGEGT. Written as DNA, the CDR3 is TGTGCCAGCAGTTACAACACACCCGGGACAGGGGGCCCTCCTTGGATCTACGAGCAGTACTTC. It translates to CASSYNTPGTGGPPWIYEQYF.

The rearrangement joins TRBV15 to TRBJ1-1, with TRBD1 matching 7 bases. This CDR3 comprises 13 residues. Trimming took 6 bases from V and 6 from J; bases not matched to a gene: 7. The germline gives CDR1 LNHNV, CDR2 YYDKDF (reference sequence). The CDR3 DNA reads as TGTGCCACCAGTGGAGGGGGCTCAGCTGAAGCTTTCTTT. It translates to CATSGGGSAEAFF.

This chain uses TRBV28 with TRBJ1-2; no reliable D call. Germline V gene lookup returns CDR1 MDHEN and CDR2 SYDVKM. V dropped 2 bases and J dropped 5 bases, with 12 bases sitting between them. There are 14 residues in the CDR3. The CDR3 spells CASSLHRRRYGYTF. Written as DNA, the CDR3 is TGTGCCAGCAGTTTACATCGGAGACGTTATGGCTACACCTTC.

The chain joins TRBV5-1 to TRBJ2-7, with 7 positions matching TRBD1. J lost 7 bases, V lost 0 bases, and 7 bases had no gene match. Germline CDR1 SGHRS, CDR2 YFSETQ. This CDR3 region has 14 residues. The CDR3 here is CASSLGDSGREQYF. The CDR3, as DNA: TGCGCCAGCAGCTTGGGGGACAGCGGCCGAGAGCAGTACTTC.

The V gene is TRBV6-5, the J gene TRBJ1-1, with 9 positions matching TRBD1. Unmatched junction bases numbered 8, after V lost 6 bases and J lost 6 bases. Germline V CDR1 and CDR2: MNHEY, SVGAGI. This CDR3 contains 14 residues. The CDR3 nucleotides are TGTGCCAGCAGCGATATACAGGGGGCATCTGAAGCTTTCTTT. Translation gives CASSDIQGASEAFF.

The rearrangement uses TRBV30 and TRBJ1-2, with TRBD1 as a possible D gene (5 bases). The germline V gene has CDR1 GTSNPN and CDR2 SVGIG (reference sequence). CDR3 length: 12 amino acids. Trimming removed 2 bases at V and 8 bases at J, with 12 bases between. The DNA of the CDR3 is TGTGCCTGGAGTCTAGACAGATCCGGCTACACCTTC. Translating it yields CAWSLDRSGYTF.

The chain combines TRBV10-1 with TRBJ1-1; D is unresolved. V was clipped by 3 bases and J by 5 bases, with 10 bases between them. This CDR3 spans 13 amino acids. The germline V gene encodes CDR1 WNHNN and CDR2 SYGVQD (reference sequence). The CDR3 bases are TGCGCCAGCAGTGATGGGAGGTGGACTGAAGCTTTCTTT. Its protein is CASSDGRWTEAFF.